These 25 T cell receptor beta chains came from one sample sequenced in a study of blood T cell repertoires in COVID-19 (dated by TCRdb to 2020 to 2021). The library was produced with the immunoSEQ multiplex PCR assay. What TCRdb holds here is the immuneACCESS table cut down to in-frame rearrangements. Part of the clones is not present; checked against another copy, under half of the missing clones reflect an unresolved V gene, and the others are unexplained. A total of under 150,000 clones appear in this sample, approximately 90% of them only once. The ten largest clonotypes hold roughly 1.2% of the sample. Sequencing was done on a sample of PBMCs or T cells enriched from blood (not recorded which). These receptors were obtained from a woman aged 25-40 years with acute COVID-19.

The J gene is TRBJ2-3, the V gene TRBV3-1 (or the pseudogene TRBV3-2); D may be TRBD1 (6 bases). Germline CDR1 LGHDT, CDR2 YNNKEL (reference sequence). The CDR3 extends over 16 amino acids. Between the trimmed V and J ends, which lost 4 bases and 2 bases, there was a span of 16 bases. The chain's CDR3 is CASSLYDTGHTDTQYF. The CDR3 DNA is TGTGCCAGCAGCCTTTACGATACAGGGCACACAGATACGCAGTATTTT.

The chain recombines TRBV18 with TRBJ1-1, with D possibly TRBD1 on 6 matching bases. The CDR3 contains 13 residues. Looked up from germline, CDR1 is KGHSH and CDR2 is LQKENI. The germline V and J ends were trimmed by 0 bases and 8 bases, with 10 bases remaining between them. For the CDR3, the DNA is TGTGCCAGCTCACCACCGTTGGGGACAGAAGCTTTCTTT. It encodes CASSPPLGTEAFF.

J is TRBJ2-1 and V is TRBV27; 7 bases fit TRBD2. In germline, CDR1 is MNHEY, CDR2 SMNVEV (reference sequence). V was pared by 6 bases and J by 4 bases, with 9 bases of the junction left unmatched. This CDR3 is 15 amino acids long. In DNA, the CDR3 is TGTGCCAGCAGCTTGGCGGGAGTTACGTACAATGAGCAGTTCTTC. It yields the protein CASSLAGVTYNEQFF.

This chain uses TRBV5-1 with TRBJ1-3; TRBD1 might be the D (6 bases). Trimming removed 4 bases at V and 0 bases at J, with 8 bases between. The CDR3 spans 14 residues. Germline V gene lookup returns CDR1 SGHRS and CDR2 YFSETQ. The CDR3 DNA sequence: TGCGCCAGCAGCCAGGACAGCTCTGGAAACACCATATATTTT. Translation: CASSQDSSGNTIYF.

The rearrangement links TRBV13 to TRBJ2-1; D perhaps matches TRBD2 (6 bases). The CDR3 is made up of 16 amino acids. Germline lookup yields CDR1 PRHDT and CDR2 FYEKMQ (reference sequence). The ends were cut back, 0 bases at V and 4 bases at J, with 13 bases in the middle. The chain's CDR3 is CASSLGGSGSYNEQFF. CDR3 nucleotide sequence: TGTGCCAGCAGCTTAGGCGGGAGTGGTTCTTACAATGAGCAGTTCTTC.

The chain couples TRBV19 to TRBJ2-3, with a weak D call TRBD2 (5 bases). Germline V CDR1 and CDR2: LNHDA, SQIVND (reference sequence). The V end lost 3 bases, the J end lost 2 bases, and 9 bases lay between the germline ends. This CDR3 spans 14 amino acids. DNA for the CDR3: TGTGCCAGTAGTATCGTCGGGGACACAGATACGCAGTATTTT. Translated: CASSIVGDTDTQYF.

This chain connects TRBV18 to TRBJ2-7; 10 nucleotides line up with TRBD1. Trimming took 3 bases from V and 5 from J; bases not matched to a gene: 4. The CDR3 totals 14 residues. Germline CDR1 KGHSH, CDR2 LQKENI. CDR3 sequence: CASSPGTGEDEQYF. The CDR3 nucleotides read TGTGCCAGCTCACCCGGGACAGGGGAGGACGAGCAGTACTTC.

This clone has only one observation. The rearrangement joins TRBV5-1 to TRBJ2-5; 10 nucleotides match TRBD2. Germline V gene lookup returns CDR1 SGHRS and CDR2 YFSETQ. The V gene end was trimmed by 7 bases and the J gene end by 5 bases; junction bases not matched to a gene: 2. The CDR3 is 12 residues long. The CDR3 protein is CASGAGGETQYF. As DNA, the CDR3 is TGCGCCAGCGGAGCGGGAGGGGAGACCCAGTACTTC. Using reference TRBV5-1 and TRBJ2-5 for the parts outside the CDR3, the full variable domain is KAGVTQTPRYLIKTRGQQVTLSCSPISGHRSVSWYQQTPGQGLQFLFEYFSETQRNKGNFPGRFSGRQFSNSRSEMNVSTLELGDSALYLCASGAGGETQYFGPGTRLLVL.

The V gene is TRBV19, the J gene TRBJ1-5; weak D call: TRBD1 (5 bases). Trimming shortened V by 6 bases and J by 7 bases, and 10 bases separated the two germline ends. The CDR3 runs to 12 residues. Germline loops: CDR1 LNHDA, CDR2 SQIVND (reference sequence). The CDR3 region is CASRGREQPQHF. CDR3 sequence (DNA): TGTGCCAGTAGGGGGCGGGAACAGCCCCAGCATTTT.

The chain uses TRBV7-9 and TRBJ2-1; no reliable D call. Germline CDR1 SEHNR, CDR2 FQNEAQ (reference sequence). The germline V and J ends were trimmed by 4 bases and 5 bases, with 9 bases remaining between them. The CDR3 has 13 amino acids. The CDR3: CASSSSYNNEQFF. CDR3 in DNA: TGTGCCAGCAGCTCCAGTTACAACAATGAGCAGTTCTTC.

This chain links TRBV7-3 with TRBJ2-3; 11 bases are a match to TRBD2. Germline loops: CDR1 SGHTA, CDR2 FQGTGA. The CDR3 contains 15 residues. V shed 3 bases and J 5 bases; nucleotides not matched to a gene: 4. The CDR3 region is CASSLTSGKGDTQYF. CDR3 sequence (DNA): TGTGCCAGCAGCTTGACTAGCGGGAAAGGAGATACGCAGTATTTT.

This chain uses TRBV5-1 with TRBJ1-1; D gene uncertain. V lost 2 bases, J lost 0 bases, and 8 bases lay in between. This CDR3 spans 14 amino acids. Germline-derived CDR1 and CDR2 are SGHRS and YFSETQ. The CDR3 region is CASSFTDMNTEAFF. CDR3 sequence (DNA): TGCGCCAGCAGCTTTACAGACATGAACACTGAAGCTTTCTTT.

V is TRBV7-2 and J is TRBJ2-7, with D uncertain. This CDR3 region has 13 residues. V was clipped by 0 bases and J by 3 bases, with 6 bases between them. Germline V gene sequence: CDR1 SGHTA, CDR2 FQGNSA. CDR3 bases: TGTGCCAGCAGCTTAGCGCCGGGCTACGAGCAGTACTTC. This codes for CASSLAPGYEQYF.

This clone was recorded only once. This sequence joins TRBV5-1 and TRBJ2-3; TRBD2 agrees at 9 bases. CDR1 and CDR2 (germline): SGHRS, YFSETQ. With V trimmed by 0 bases and J by 3 bases, 5 bases remained unmatched. The CDR3 is 16 amino acids. The CDR3 loop is CASSLAGGRVTDTQYF. CDR3 nucleotide sequence: TGCGCCAGCAGCTTGGCCGGCGGGAGGGTTACAGATACGCAGTATTTT.

This sequence joins TRBV5-1 and TRBJ2-5, with a weak D call TRBD1 (6 bases). Trimming cost V 2 bases and J 2 bases, with 10 bases left between them. Germline V CDR1 and CDR2: SGHRS, YFSETQ. This CDR3 is built from 14 residues. The CDR3 protein is CASSFRTAQETQYF. The CDR3 region has the DNA TGCGCCAGCAGCTTTCGGACAGCGCAAGAGACCCAGTACTTC.

The chain has TRBV11-2 and TRBJ2-5; 11 bases align to TRBD2. The CDR3 sequence is 18 residues long. V was pared by 1 base and J by 5 bases, with 12 bases of the junction left unmatched. CDR1 SGHAT and CDR2 FQNNGV come from the germline V gene. The CDR3 region has the DNA TGTGCCAGCAGCTTAGGTGCTTACGGACTAGCGGGTTGGGAGACCCAGTACTTC. Translating it yields CASSLGAYGLAGWETQYF.

V usage is TRBV2 and J usage is TRBJ2-7; a possible D gene is TRBD2 (6 bases). The CDR3 runs to 13 residues. Germline V gene lookup returns CDR1 SNHLY and CDR2 FYNNEI. V was cut by 6 bases and J by 7 bases, with 16 bases left in between. The chain's CDR3 is CASRAGTAGEQYF. The CDR3 nucleotides are TGTGCCAGCAGGGCAGGGACTGCGGGTGAGCAGTACTTC. Supplemented by reference TRBV2 and TRBJ2-7, the full variable domain reads EPEVTQTPSHQVTQMGQEVILRCVPISNHLYFYWYRQILGQKVEFLVSFYNNEISEKSEIFDDQFSVERPDGSNFTLKIRSTKLEDSAMYFCASRAGTAGEQYFGPGTRLTVT.

J is TRBJ1-4 and V is TRBV7-2, with no clear D. The germline gives CDR1 SGHTA, CDR2 FQGNSA. This CDR3 comprises 14 residues. The ends were cut back, 5 bases at V and 2 bases at J, with 9 bases in the middle. The CDR3 protein is CASSPSGTNEKLFF. In DNA, the CDR3 is TGTGCCAGCAGCCCCTCAGGCACTAATGAAAAACTGTTTTTT.

The genes are TRBV10-3 and TRBJ2-1, with D maybe TRBD2 (6 bases). V was cut by 6 bases and J by 0 bases, with 12 bases left in between. CDR1 and CDR2 (germline): ENHRY, SYGVKD. The CDR3 covers 15 residues. The CDR3 protein is CAISPTRSSYNEQFF. In DNA form, the CDR3 reads TGTGCCATCAGCCCGACTAGATCCTCCTACAATGAGCAGTTCTTC.

As DNA, the CDR3 is TGTGCCAGCAGCTTAAGTCAGGGCTACGAGCAGTACTTC. It specifies CASSLSQGYEQYF. This sequence joins TRBV5-4 and TRBJ2-7, with a weak D call TRBD1 (5 bases). Germline V gene lookup returns CDR1 SGHNT and CDR2 YYREEE (reference sequence). The CDR3 spans 13 residues. The ends were cut back, 2 bases at V and 3 bases at J, with 9 bases in the middle.

The chain's CDR3 is CASSRGPDTGELFF. In DNA, the CDR3 is TGTGCCAGCAGTAGGGGGCCTGACACCGGGGAGCTGTTTTTT. The genes are TRBV6-4 and TRBJ2-2; 7 nucleotides agree with TRBD1. This CDR3 is built from 14 residues. Germline V gives CDR1 MRHNA, CDR2 SNTAGT. V lost 5 bases to trimming and J lost 3 bases; unmatched junction nucleotides: 3.

A single count supports this clone. The chain joins TRBV7-3 to TRBJ2-2; TRBD2 might be the D (6 bases). Germline V gene lookup returns CDR1 SGHTA and CDR2 FQGTGA. The CDR3 is made up of 16 amino acids. V was trimmed by 0 bases and J by 6 bases, leaving 14 bases between them. The CDR3 is CASSLTPEVAAGELFF. The CDR3 bases are TGTGCCAGCAGCTTAACCCCCGAGGTAGCGGCCGGGGAGCTGTTTTTT.

V gene TRBV4-3 combines with J gene TRBJ2-1; 7 bases are shared with TRBD1. This CDR3 has 16 residues. Germline V CDR1 and CDR2: LGHNA, YSLEER. Trimming took 1 base from V and 3 from J; bases not matched to a gene: 6. The CDR3 bases are TGCGCCAGCAGCCAAGCGCCGGGACAGAGCTACAATGAGCAGTTCTTC. Translated, it gives CASSQAPGQSYNEQFF.

This clone was detected only once. The chain uses TRBV5-1 and TRBJ2-1; TRBD2 matches at 12 bases. J was trimmed by 9 bases and V by 0 bases; bases with no gene match: 4. This CDR3 is built from 15 residues. From germline, CDR1 is SGHRS and CDR2 YFSETQ. This CDR3 reads CASSLASGRVGEQFF. The CDR3 region has the DNA TGCGCCAGCAGCTTGGCTAGCGGGAGGGTCGGTGAGCAGTTCTTC.

The chain has TRBV9 and TRBJ1-1; the D is unclear. The CDR3 is made up of 14 amino acids. V was clipped by 3 bases and J by 6 bases, with 15 bases between them. Germline loops: CDR1 SGDLS, CDR2 YYNGEE. The CDR3 DNA reads as TGTGCCAGCAGCGAACAGCATTCTTCCGCTGAAGCTTTCTTT. Amino acid sequence: CASSEQHSSAEAFF.